This T cell receptor beta chain was sequenced during a study of blood T cell repertoires in COVID-19. Study context: Both acute and convalescent COVID-19 samples were obtained from the United States, Italy and Spain. T cells, B-cell-depleted T cells, or PBMCs supplied cDNA or gDNA.

Cohorts were assigned according to the clinical history that participants reported. V dropped 0 bases and J dropped 2 bases, with 14 bases sitting between them. The V gene's germline CDR1 is SGHDN and CDR2 FVKESK. The CDR3 is made up of 16 amino acids. Original analysis: Estimation of nucleated cell counts relied on the amplification of reference gene primers. TCRdb's table, derived via immunoSEQ multiplex PCR, lists solely in-frame clones and lacks some. That table gives V, J and clone size, and the DNA gave D and trimming. The sample contains 490,000 or so clones, approximately 86% of which appear only once.

This clonotype was sampled from a woman in her sixties or seventies who had recovered from COVID-19. This chain connects TRBV14 to TRBJ2-7; TRBD1 might be the D (5 bases). Sequencing input: PBMCs or T cells enriched from blood (not recorded which). The CDR3 is CASSQDEGAPPYEQYF. CDR3 bases: TGTGCCAGCAGCCAAGATGAAGGGGCTCCCCCCTACGAGCAGTACTTC.